This paragraph covers one T cell receptor beta chain sequence. The data were obtained in a study of blood T cell repertoires in COVID-19. At the level of the study: Some COVID-19 samples were acute and others convalescent; all came from the United States, Italy and Spain. The analysed material was cDNA or gDNA that came from T cells, B-cell-depleted T cells, or PBMCs.

Sequencing used immunoSEQ multiplex PCR; TCRdb keeps in-frame clones, though not all of them. The data contain approximately 230,000 clones, approximately 90% of them seen just once; the ten biggest clones take up approximately 2.2%. This CDR3 contains 14 residues. The V end was cut by 8 bases, the J end by 5 bases, with 18 bases between. Germline CDR1 is SEHNR and CDR2 is FQNEAQ (reference sequence). The specimen was peripheral blood. This chain connects TRBV7-9 to TRBJ1-2; D might be TRBD1 (5 bases). This sequence originates from a woman between 40 and 50 years old who had recovered from COVID-19. CDR3 bases: TGTGCCAGCGGGGTGGGGGGTCGGAGATATGGCTACACCTTC. Protein: CASGVGGRRYGYTF.